These 28 T cell receptor beta chains were all obtained from the same sample, sequenced in a study of response to subunit inactivated influenza vaccine (dated by TCRdb to the late 2010s). To prepare the library, RT-PCR was applied. The instrument was an Illumina HiSeq 2500. TCRdb ran its own pipeline on the public reads, namely fastp trimming at Q25 and MiXCR clone calling, and kept in-frame beta chains. Rows matching on CDR3 protein sequence are summarized as one entry with the most common DNA and genes. Within this sample are about 620,000 distinct CDR3 sequences, with 11% of them counted one time only. The ten largest make up 9.5% to 11% of the sample. The data were also submitted as part of a second study, on T cells expressing NK-cell markers. That second publication adds: TCR beta cDNA libraries were made by 5'RACE template switching that added a universal primer site and unique molecular identifiers.

Specimen: PBMCs from blood, collected on the day of vaccination. The source of these receptors is a middle-aged man who received an inactivated influenza vaccine. Donor details come from another sample of the same person, matched by shared clones.

The sample holds a few counts of this clonotype. The chain is built from TRBV11-2 and TRBJ1-4; 10 nucleotides agree with TRBD1. In germline, CDR1 is SGHAT, CDR2 FQNNGV. The V segment lost 4 bases and the J segment 6 bases; nucleotides outside the gene matches: 2. The CDR3 covers 14 residues. The CDR3 sequence is CASSWDRGHEKLFF. CDR3 nucleotide sequence: TGTGCCAGCAGCTGGGACAGGGGACATGAAAAACTGTTTTTT.

The sample holds a few counts of this clonotype. The chain recombines TRBV20-1 with TRBJ2-1; D is possibly TRBD2 (6 bases). Germline V gene data show CDR1 as DFQATT and CDR2 as SNEGSKA (reference sequence). V lost 1 base and J 1 base, leaving 14 bases between the germline ends. There are 16 residues in the CDR3. The CDR3 DNA reads TGCAGTGCTAGAGTCAGAGCCGGGGGATCCTACAATGAGCAGTTCTTC. Translation: CSARVRAGGSYNEQFF.

This clonotype was picked up many times. J is TRBJ1-1 and V is TRBV5-1; D unclear. V lost 0 bases and J lost 6, with 15 bases in between. In germline, CDR1 is SGHRS, CDR2 YFSETQ. The length of the CDR3 is 15 residues. The CDR3 DNA follows: TGCGCCAGCAGCTTGGGGCGGGCAAGAGGCTCTGAAGCTTTCTTT. Translated: CASSLGRARGSEAFF.

V is TRBV7-6 and J is TRBJ2-1; D might be TRBD1 (6 bases). There are 15 residues in the CDR3. Per the germline V gene, CDR1 is SGHVS and CDR2 is FNYEAQ. V was cut by 2 bases and J by 6 bases, with 14 bases left in between. The CDR3 loop is CASSLTGQRGNEQFF. Written as DNA, the CDR3 is TGTGCCAGCAGCTTAACGGGACAAAGAGGCAATGAGCAGTTCTTC.

This clonotype is medium-sized (0.01 to 0.1%) in the sample. V is TRBV29-1 and J is TRBJ2-1; D gene ambiguous. The V and J ends lost 4 bases and 0 bases respectively, with 13 bases between them. Germline V gene data show CDR1 as SQVTM and CDR2 as ANQGSEA. The CDR3 is 15 amino acids. CDR3 coding DNA: TGCAGCGTTGGAAAGACGGGTATCTCCTACAATGAGCAGTTCTTC. Protein: CSVGKTGISYNEQFF.

Only a few counts were recorded for this clonotype. The genes are TRBV9 and TRBJ2-7; 16 nucleotides match TRBD2. Germline-derived CDR1 and CDR2 are SGDLS and YYNGEE. This CDR3 has 18 residues. Trimming at V came to 4 bases and at J to 1 base, leaving 8 bases not matched to a gene. CDR3 DNA sequence: TGTGCCAGCAGCCCTGGGACTAGCGGGAGGGCCCTATCCTACGAGCAGTACTTC. Translated: CASSPGTSGRALSYEQYF.

There are a few counts of this clonotype. This chain joins TRBV5-1 and TRBJ2-3, with 11 bases that match TRBD2. J lost 5 bases, V lost 4 bases, and 3 bases had no gene match. CDR1 and CDR2 (germline): SGHRS, YFSETQ. There are 14 residues in the CDR3. The CDR3 bases are TGCGCCAGCAGCGGTAGCGGGGGGGGAGATACGCAGTATTTT. Amino acids: CASSGSGGGDTQYF.

V and J are TRBV6-5 and TRBJ2-2, with 7 bases fitting TRBD1. V lost 4 bases, J lost 5 bases, and 4 bases stayed unmatched. Germline lookup yields CDR1 MNHEY and CDR2 SVGAGI. The CDR3 length is 14 residues. The CDR3 DNA is TGTGCCAGCAGTTTTTCGACAGGGACCGGGGAGCTGTTTTTT. It is translated as CASSFSTGTGELFF.

This rearrangement joins TRBV6-2 or TRBV6-3 to TRBJ1-3, with unresolved D. This CDR3 region has 16 residues. Trimming took off 3 bases at V and 0 bases at J, with 12 bases between the two ends. From germline, CDR1 is MNHEY and CDR2 SVGEGT. CDR3 sequence: CASSYPKTSSGNTIYF. In nucleotides, the CDR3 is TGTGCCAGCAGTTATCCCAAGACGAGCTCTGGAAACACCATATATTTT.

This clonotype was detected only a few times. V gene TRBV20-1 combines with J gene TRBJ2-5; 7 nucleotides agree with TRBD2. Trimming took 3 bases from V and 1 from J; bases not matched to a gene: 8. Per the germline V gene, CDR1 is DFQATT and CDR2 is SNEGSKA (reference sequence). CDR3 length equals 15 residues. The CDR3 reads CSASRSGMGQETQYF. The DNA of the CDR3 is TGCAGTGCTAGCCGGAGCGGGATGGGCCAAGAGACCCAGTACTTC.

This clonotype occurred many times. V is TRBV20-1 and J is TRBJ2-7; 9 positions match TRBD1. CDR3 length equals 14 residues. CDR1 and CDR2 (germline): DFQATT, SNEGSKA (reference sequence). The V gene end was trimmed by 0 bases and the J gene end by 9 bases; junction bases not matched to a gene: 9. CDR3 residues: CSARDLGQGIGQYF. In DNA form, the CDR3 reads TGCAGTGCTAGAGATTTAGGACAGGGGATTGGGCAGTACTTC.

The chain has TRBV3-1 and TRBJ2-7, with 9 nucleotides matching TRBD1. Germline assignment: CDR1 LGHDT and CDR2 YNNKEL (reference sequence). V shed 4 bases, J shed 1 base, and the junction held 8 bases outside the gene matches. The CDR3 length is 16 residues. The CDR3 DNA follows: TGTGCCAGCAGCCGAGAGCCGGGACAGGGTTCCTACGAGCAGTACTTC. Translated, it gives CASSREPGQGSYEQYF.

V usage is TRBV5-5 and J usage is TRBJ2-3; no clear D gene. Trimming stripped 6 bases from V and 3 bases from J, with 17 bases between. This CDR3 has 15 residues. Germline CDR1 is SGHKS and CDR2 is YYEKEE (reference sequence). CDR3 loop: CASTRTELSTDTQYF. CDR3 bases: TGTGCCAGCACGAGGACGGAACTGAGTACAGATACGCAGTATTTT.

In its sample, this clonotype was seen many times. J is TRBJ2-5 and V is TRBV24-1; possibly TRBD1 or TRBD2 for D (6 bases each). This CDR3 region has 14 residues. The germline V and J ends were trimmed by 1 base and 5 bases, with 10 bases remaining between them. Germline CDR1 and CDR2: KGHDR and SFDVKD. The CDR3 here is CATSDFGGHETQYF. The CDR3 bases are TGTGCCACCAGTGATTTCGGGGGCCATGAGACCCAGTACTTC.

This clonotype came up a few times. A read error may account for a junction end that differs from germline. J is TRBJ1-2 and V is TRBV5-6; D not certain. The germline CDR1 and CDR2 sequences are SGHDT and YYEEEE. CDR3 length: 11 residues. CDR3 amino acids: CASSKTDRFAF. CDR3 DNA: TGTGCCAGCAGCAAAACCGACCGTTTCGCCTTC. Based on the CDR3 plus reference TRBV5-6 and TRBJ1-2, the full variable domain is DAGVTQSPTHLIKTRGQQVTLRCSPKSGHDTVSWYQQALGQGPQFIFQYYEEEERQRGNFPDRFSGHQFPNYSSELNVNALLLGDSALYLCASSKTDRFAFGSGTRLTVV.

This clonotype has a count of ten or more. This chain uses TRBV29-1 with TRBJ1-2; TRBD1 matches at 8 bases. The CDR3 is 12 residues long. Losses at the gene ends were 7 bases for V and 4 bases for J; bases not matched to a gene: 5. The V gene's germline CDR1 is SQVTM and CDR2 ANQGSEA. The DNA of the CDR3 is TGCAGCGACCGACAGGGGAGCTATGGCTACACCTTC. This translates into CSDRQGSYGYTF.

The chain joins TRBV7-8 to TRBJ2-1; D possibly corresponds to TRBD1 (6 bases). The CDR3 loop spans 16 amino acids. Per the germline V gene, CDR1 is SGHVS and CDR2 is FQNEAQ. V was clipped by 2 bases and J by 4 bases, with 15 bases between them. CDR3 loop: CASSLNGYRVYNEQFF. For the CDR3, the DNA is TGTGCCAGCAGCTTAAATGGGTACAGGGTATACAATGAGCAGTTCTTC.

There are a few counts of this clonotype. The J gene is TRBJ2-7, the V gene TRBV29-1; 7 bases are shared with TRBD1. The CDR3 is made up of 13 amino acids. The J segment lost 3 bases and the V segment lost 4 bases, leaving 6 bases of the junction unmatched. The germline V gene encodes CDR1 SQVTM and CDR2 ANQGSEA. The CDR3 protein is CSVVGPGGYEQYF. CDR3 coding DNA: TGCAGCGTTGTCGGTCCAGGGGGCTACGAGCAGTACTTC.

The chain uses TRBV28 and TRBJ1-3; D not certain. The CDR3 runs 18 residues. With 3 bases removed from V and 0 bases from J, the gap between germline ends came to 18 bases. The germline CDR1 and CDR2 sequences are MDHEN and SYDVKM. CDR3 amino acids: CASSFSRWGKDSGNTIYF. The CDR3 nucleotides are TGTGCCAGCAGTTTTTCCAGGTGGGGTAAAGACTCTGGAAACACCATATATTTT.

This clonotype was observed a few times. The rearrangement links TRBV7-2 to TRBJ2-2; D perhaps matches TRBD2 (5 bases). This CDR3 comprises 14 residues. In germline, CDR1 is SGHTA, CDR2 FQGNSA. V shed 5 bases and J shed 4 bases, with 11 bases lying between them. CDR3 in amino acids: CASSPLRATGELFF. The CDR3 DNA reads TGTGCCAGCAGCCCCCTGAGGGCCACCGGGGAGCTGTTTTTT.

This clonotype was counted between two and nine times. This chain links TRBV28 with TRBJ2-5, with D maybe TRBD1 (6 bases). The V gene lost 5 bases and the J gene lost 3 bases, with 13 bases spanning the gap. The germline CDR1 and CDR2 sequences are MDHEN and SYDVKM. CDR3 length: 14 amino acids. The CDR3 sequence is CASSEGTIKETQYF. As DNA, the CDR3 is TGTGCCAGCAGTGAAGGGACAATTAAAGAGACCCAGTACTTC. Drawing the rest from reference TRBV28 and TRBJ2-5, the complete variable domain is DVKVTQSSRYLVKRTGEKVFLECVQDMDHENMFWYRQDPGLGLRLIYFSYDVKMKEKGDIPEGYSVSREKKERFSLILESASTNQTSMYLCASSEGTIKETQYFGPGTRLLVL.

The sample holds many counts of this clonotype. The chain joins TRBV29-1 to TRBJ2-1, with D possibly TRBD1 on 6 matching bases. This CDR3 has 15 amino acids. The V gene's germline CDR1 is SQVTM and CDR2 ANQGSEA. The germline V and J ends were trimmed by 8 bases and 8 bases, with 25 bases remaining between them. CDR3 in DNA: TGCAGCTTCGAAGGCCCGGGGCCAACAGGGTATGAGCAGTTCTTC. Its translation is CSFEGPGPTGYEQFF.

This clonotype was detected a few times. The V gene is TRBV12-3 or TRBV12-4, the J gene TRBJ2-5, with 9 bases that match TRBD2. J lost 5 bases, V lost 7 bases, and 8 bases had no gene match. CDR3 length: 14 amino acids. DNA of the CDR3: TGTGCCAGCATCCTTGCGGGGGGGCAGGAGACCCAGTACTTC. It specifies CASILAGGQETQYF.

The V and J genes are TRBV29-1 and TRBJ2-7; no clear D gene. Germline assignment: CDR1 SQVTM and CDR2 ANQGSEA. The length of the CDR3 is 11 residues. The V end lost 3 bases, the J end lost 2 bases, and 5 bases lay between the germline ends. The CDR3 reads CSVDVAYEQYF. CDR3 DNA sequence: TGCAGCGTTGACGTCGCCTACGAGCAGTACTTC.

This clonotype showed up just a few times. V usage is TRBV6-2 or TRBV6-3 and J usage is TRBJ2-1, with a possible D match to TRBD2 (6 bases). V lost 2 bases to trimming and J lost 8 bases, with 16 bases between them. The length of the CDR3 is 15 residues. Germline V gene lookup returns CDR1 MNHEY and CDR2 SVGEGT. The CDR3: CASSYEGGEADEQFF. DNA of the CDR3: TGTGCCAGCAGTTACGAGGGCGGGGAGGCCGATGAGCAGTTCTTC.

The V call is TRBV6-1, the J call TRBJ2-7; D is uncertain. In germline, CDR1 is MNHNS, CDR2 SASEGT. The V and J ends lost 6 bases and 4 bases respectively, with 13 bases between them. The CDR3 is 13 amino acids. The CDR3 reads CASRKSLVYEQYF. The CDR3, as DNA: TGTGCCAGCAGGAAAAGTTTGGTGTACGAGCAGTACTTC.

This clonotype was observed a handful of times. The rearrangement links TRBV20-1 to TRBJ2-7; TRBD2 agrees at 7 bases. The ends lost 1 base at V and 2 bases at J; junction bases unmatched: 8. CDR3 length equals 15 residues. The germline gives CDR1 DFQATT, CDR2 SNEGSKA (reference sequence). CDR3 loop: CSARVLAGDPYEQYF. CDR3 coding DNA: TGCAGTGCTAGAGTCCTTGCGGGGGACCCCTACGAGCAGTACTTC.

Ten or more counts support this clonotype. Mismatch with germline at one junction end may stem from a read error. The chain joins TRBV5-1 to TRBJ2-1; D might be TRBD2 (7 bases). The CDR3 runs 16 residues. Germline V gene sequence: CDR1 SGHRS, CDR2 YFSETQ. The CDR3 here is CASSLGGGSVYNEQFF. The DNA for the CDR3 is TGCGCCAGCAGTTTGGGGGGCGGGAGTGTCTACAATGAGCAGTTCTTC. Drawing the rest from reference TRBV5-1 and TRBJ2-1, the complete variable domain is KAGVTQTPRYLIKTRGQQVTLSCSPISGHRSVSWYQQTPGQGLQFLFEYFSETQRNKGNFPGRFSGRQFSNSRSEMNVSTLELGDSALYLCASSLGGGSVYNEQFFGPGTRLTVL.